The present T cell receptor beta chain was sequenced within a study of T cells in Graves' hyperthyroidism and ophthalmopathy. Study overall: Peripheral blood was drawn at first diagnosis, prior to all treatment. Overall study results and limits: Most clonotypes expanded in thyroid above 0.001 were likewise present in blood.

Using RNA transcripts as the source, TCR beta CDR3 regions were amplified. Researchers ran a first-round RT-PCR on the TCR CDR3 using the HTBI primer set. TCRdb fed the multiplex PCR reads into MiXCR, producing one record per CDR3 protein. The sample records hundreds of thousands of distinct CDR3 sequences, around 38% being singletons. V was trimmed by 2 bases and J by 1 base, leaving 11 bases between them. The CDR3 covers 15 residues. It was uncontrolled infection, other autoimmune disease, pregnancy or lactation that excluded patients. Clinical symptoms, serum thyroxine, TRAb, thyroid ultrasound and orbital computed tomography established diagnosis. A note on this clonotype: The antigen remains unidentified.

The rearrangement joins TRBV12-3 or TRBV12-4 to TRBJ2-5; D is perhaps TRBD1 (6 bases). Sequencing was performed on blood. The TCR originated in a young man with Graves' hyperthyroidism. In DNA form, the CDR3 reads TGTGCCAGCAGTTTAATGGGGACAATCCAAGAGACCCAGTACTTC. Amino acid sequence: CASSLMGTIQETQYF.